The T cell receptor (beta chain) under discussion was sequenced for a study of CD8+ T cells in alopecia areata. Study conclusions and caveats: Compared with normal scalp, lesional scalp had higher clonality and more expanded CD8+ clones.

V lost 3 bases, J lost 6 bases, and 2 bases lay in between. Per germline, CDR1 SEHNR and CDR2 FQNEAQ (reference sequence). The CDR3 runs to 11 residues. Separation by sorting yielded CD4+ and CD8+ T cells from PBMCs. Details on this clone: What it binds is not known. Within the sample, other DNA sequences also encode this same CDR3.

RNA, once extracted, was reverse transcribed into cDNA for use as the sequencing template. Repertoires were generated with immunoSEQ multiplex PCR, while TCRdb's copy carries only in-frame clones and drops some. The repertoire holds 150,000 to 190,000 clones, with 45% to 60% as singletons. Sequencing was performed on CD8+ T cells sorted from blood, taken at week 0. The genes are TRBV7-9 and TRBJ2-2; D not resolved. This receptor was obtained from a human donor with alopecia areata. CDR3 protein: CASSLAGELFF. In DNA, the CDR3 is TGTGCCAGCAGCTTGGCCGGGGAGCTGTTTTTT.